The clone carrying this T cell receptor beta chain was observed a few times. Its antigen is undetermined. The CDR3 contains 18 residues. V shed 7 bases and J 3 bases; nucleotides not matched to a gene: 15. Looked up from germline, CDR1 is SEHNR and CDR2 is FQNEAQ (reference sequence). It was one heparinised blood draw, averaging about 116 mL, that each donor gave. This entry is derived from a study of beta chain features in type 1 diabetes. Study-wide results and caveats: More deletions and fewer insertions at VDJ junctions were seen in type 1 diabetes patients.

All of the isolated RNA was reverse transcribed, so expressed TCRB transcripts were sequenced. Naive, central memory and regulatory T cell samples came to a mean of approximately 4 million reads. The method was immunoSEQ multiplex PCR; TCRdb's version includes in-frame clones alone and lacks a portion of them. The sample records approximately 380,000 clones, over 13% being singletons. The genes are TRBV7-9 and TRBJ2-5; 12 nucleotides match TRBD2. Sequenced sample: naive CD4+ T cells from blood. The clonotype comes from a woman in her late teens or twenties in good health. The CDR3: CASTTTSHWTSGKETQYF. In nucleotides, the CDR3 is TGTGCCAGCACCACCACATCCCACTGGACTAGCGGGAAAGAGACCCAGTACTTC. Full variable domain (missing parts from reference TRBV7-9 and TRBJ2-5): DTGVSQNPRHKITKRGQNVTFRCDPISEHNRLYWYRQTLGQGPEFLTYFQNEAQLEKSRLLSDRFSAERPKGSFSTLEIQRTEQGDSAMYLCASTTTSHWTSGKETQYFGPGTRLLVL.